The 32 T cell receptor beta chains given below trace back to one sample, sequenced in a study of T-cell reconstitution after alpha-beta-depleted transplantation in children. TCRbeta library preparation incorporated unique molecular identifiers. TCRdb used MiXCR to reprocess the PCR reads, holding one entry per CDR3 protein. The table lists about 610,000 distinct CDR3 sequences, more than 9% of them singletons. Sequencing was performed on PBMCs from the stem cell graft donor, taken from the stem cell graft. These receptor sequences come from a human donor who donated a stem cell graft to a child with acute myeloid leukemia.

In its sample, this clonotype was seen many times. The chain links TRBV12-3 or TRBV12-4 to TRBJ1-4, with 7 bases that match TRBD1. This CDR3 comprises 15 residues. V lost 4 bases, J lost 3 bases, and 5 bases stayed unmatched. Here the CDR3 reads CASSSRTGSNEKLFF. The CDR3 DNA reads TGTGCCAGCAGTTCACGGACAGGATCTAATGAAAAACTGTTTTTT.

This clonotype appeared once. V gene TRBV4-3 combines with J gene TRBJ1-1; the D gene is possibly TRBD1 (6 bases). CDR3 length: 14 residues. The V and J ends lost 4 bases and 9 bases respectively, with 18 bases between them. Per the germline V gene, CDR1 is LGHNA and CDR2 is YSLEER. Here the CDR3 reads CASSPRRGRSKAFF. The CDR3 DNA sequence: TGCGCCAGCAGCCCTCGCAGGGGCCGGTCTAAAGCTTTCTTT.

This rearrangement joins TRBV20-1 to TRBJ1-5, with D perhaps TRBD1 (5 bases). Trimming left V 5 bases short and J 0 bases short, with 11 bases between. CDR1 is DFQATT, CDR2 SNEGSKA, per germline (reference sequence). This CDR3 contains 14 residues. CDR3 DNA: TGCAGTGCTCGGGACCCGAATAGCAATCAGCCCCAGCATTTT. As protein: CSARDPNSNQPQHF.

This clonotype was counted many times. This chain uses TRBV27 with TRBJ2-7, with a tentative D call TRBD1 (6 bases). V lost 7 bases, J lost 1 base, and 11 bases lay in between. Germline V CDR1 and CDR2: MNHEY, SMNVEV (reference sequence). CDR3 length: 13 residues. In DNA, the CDR3 is TGTGCCAGCATCGACAGGACTTCCTACGAGCAGTACTTC. Translated, it gives CASIDRTSYEQYF.

Ten or more counts support this clonotype. The V call is TRBV9, the J call TRBJ2-3; the match to TRBD2 covers 8 bases. Germline V lookup: CDR1 SGDLS, CDR2 YYNGEE. The ends lost 0 bases at V and 7 bases at J; junction bases unmatched: 10. The CDR3 is 16 amino acids. The DNA for the CDR3 is TGTGCCAGCAGCGTAGAGCTCGAGCGGGAGCTAAATACGCAGTATTTT. Translation: CASSVELERELNTQYF.

The chain employs TRBV15 and TRBJ2-5; tentative D call: TRBD2 (6 bases). V shed 5 bases and J shed 2 bases, with 15 bases lying between them. The CDR3 runs 15 residues. In germline, CDR1 is LNHNV, CDR2 YYDKDF (reference sequence). This chain's CDR3 is CATSAGQGGQETQYF. CDR3 nucleotides: TGTGCCACCAGCGCGGGGCAGGGAGGACAAGAGACCCAGTACTTC.

The chain uses TRBV11-1 and TRBJ2-7, with TRBD1 matching 8 bases. The CDR3 length is 15 residues. Germline V CDR1 and CDR2: SGHAT, FQDESV (reference sequence). With 2 bases clipped from V and 6 bases from J, the junction kept 9 bases outside the gene matches. DNA of the CDR3: TGTGCCAGCAGCTTAAGTGCAGGGGGCTTTGGCGAGCAGTACTTC. Residues: CASSLSAGGFGEQYF.

V is TRBV13 and J is TRBJ2-1, with D perhaps given as TRBD1 or TRBD2 (6 bases each). The CDR3 contains 15 residues. Germline CDR1 PRHDT, CDR2 FYEKMQ (reference sequence). The ends were cut back, 10 bases at V and 0 bases at J, with 16 bases in the middle. CDR3 nucleotide sequence: TGTGCCATGGGCCGGGGGCTCCTCTCCTACAATGAGCAGTTCTTC. Protein: CAMGRGLLSYNEQFF.

As to this clonotype: A much larger clone sits a single nucleotide away, making a read error possible. The CDR3 end shows no conserved phenylalanine or tryptophan, and so a read error is likely. The chain carries TRBV28 and TRBJ2-3; no reliable D call. The CDR3 spans 11 residues. V shed 3 bases and J shed 7 bases, with 5 bases lying between them. CDR1 and CDR2 from the germline V gene are MDHEN and SYDVKM. CDR3 region: CASSLLNTQYY. In DNA form, the CDR3 reads TGTGCCAGCAGTTTGCTCAATACGCAGTATTAT.

This clonotype turned up a few times. V gene TRBV2 combines with J gene TRBJ2-2; no clear D. From germline, CDR1 is SNHLY and CDR2 FYNNEI. CDR3 length: 15 residues. Deletions cut 7 bases from V and 2 bases from J, with 14 bases between. The CDR3: CASTDTKTNTGELFF. CDR3 DNA sequence: TGTGCCAGCACCGACACTAAGACAAACACCGGGGAGCTGTTTTTT. Looking up the rest from reference TRBV2 and TRBJ2-2 gives the full variable domain: EPEVTQTPSHQVTQMGQEVILRCVPISNHLYFYWYRQILGQKVEFLVSFYNNEISEKSEIFDDQFSVERPDGSNFTLKIRSTKLEDSAMYFCASTDTKTNTGELFFGEGSRLTVL.

This clonotype was detected only a few times. This CDR3 is CASSYSSAGTVNTEAFF. The CDR3 nucleotides read TGTGCCAGCAGTTACTCATCTGCAGGGACAGTGAACACTGAAGCTTTCTTT. The V and J genes are TRBV6-5 and TRBJ1-1; TRBD1 agrees at 7 bases. The V and J ends lost 0 bases and 0 bases, in that order; junction bases with no gene match: 7. This CDR3 has 17 amino acids. In germline, CDR1 is MNHEY, CDR2 SVGAGI.

In its sample, this clonotype was seen many times. The chain couples TRBV4-2 to TRBJ2-7; 11 nucleotides match TRBD2. The junction had 5 bases not matched to a gene; V was cut back by 0 bases and J by 4 bases. CDR1 is LGHNA and CDR2 is YNFKEQ in the germline V gene. CDR3 length: 16 amino acids. CDR3 sequence reads: CASSQEGSGRVYEQYF. The CDR3 DNA sequence: TGTGCCAGCAGCCAAGAAGGTAGCGGGAGGGTTTACGAGCAGTACTTC.

This clonotype occurred many times. This chain uses TRBV20-1 with TRBJ2-3, with 10 bases that match TRBD2. The V gene end was trimmed by 6 bases and the J gene end by 2 bases; junction bases not matched to a gene: 11. The CDR3 sequence is 16 residues long. Germline CDR1 DFQATT, CDR2 SNEGSKA (reference sequence). The CDR3 region has the DNA TGCAGTGCCGAAGGCTCCGGGACTAGCGTCACAGATACGCAGTATTTT. Encoded protein: CSAEGSGTSVTDTQYF.

The V and J genes are TRBV18 and TRBJ2-2, with D possibly matching TRBD2 (5 bases). Germline loops: CDR1 KGHSH, CDR2 LQKENI. CDR3 length equals 17 residues. The ends were cut back, 2 bases at V and 0 bases at J, with 13 bases in the middle. CDR3 residues: CASSPNGVPSNTGELFF. The CDR3 DNA reads as TGTGCCAGCTCACCAAACGGGGTACCCTCGAACACCGGGGAGCTGTTTTTT.

There are a few counts of this clonotype. The rearrangement joins TRBV4-2 to TRBJ2-4, with TRBD2 as a possible D gene (6 bases). The V gene's germline CDR1 is LGHNA and CDR2 YNFKEQ. V dropped 4 bases and J dropped 7 bases, with 14 bases sitting between them. CDR3 size: 14 residues. Here the CDR3 DNA reads TGTGCCAGCAGCCGGGACCCGGAGGGGAACATTCAGTACTTC. Its translation is CASSRDPEGNIQYF.

The chain combines TRBV30 with TRBJ2-1, with 8 positions matching TRBD1. In germline, CDR1 is GTSNPN, CDR2 SVGIG (reference sequence). The length of the CDR3 is 15 residues. Trimming at V came to 0 bases and at J to 12 bases, leaving 13 bases not matched to a gene. CDR3 bases: TGTGCCTGGAGTGTAGGCCAGGGGGCGTTTGATGGGCAGTTCTTC. Translating gives CAWSVGQGAFDGQFF.

This clonotype was found a few times. The chain carries TRBV7-6 and TRBJ2-2; 8 bases line up with TRBD2. CDR1 is SGHVS and CDR2 is FNYEAQ in the germline V gene. The V and J ends lost 3 bases and 1 base, in that order; junction bases with no gene match: 4. The CDR3 sequence is 16 residues long. The CDR3 region has the DNA TGTGCCAGCAGCTTCCCAAGCGGGGGGAACACCGGGGAGCTGTTTTTT. It specifies CASSFPSGGNTGELFF.

This chain links TRBV12-3 or TRBV12-4 with TRBJ2-1; D gene unclear. The CDR3 is 11 amino acids. Trimming cost V 8 bases and J 8 bases, with 10 bases left between them. The CDR3 sequence is CASGVIDEQFF. As DNA, the CDR3 is TGTGCCAGCGGGGTAATCGATGAGCAGTTCTTC.

This clonotype was counted a few times. This rearrangement joins TRBV5-1 to TRBJ1-1; TRBD1 is a possible D gene (6 bases). From germline, CDR1 is SGHRS and CDR2 YFSETQ. The CDR3 length is 15 residues. V was shortened by 4 bases and J by 0 bases, with 13 bases between the two germline ends. The CDR3 bases are TGCGCCAGCAGCACCGCCGGGACACTGAACACTGAAGCTTTCTTT. Amino acids: CASSTAGTLNTEAFF.

The chain has TRBV20-1 and TRBJ2-5; no clear D gene. Trimming took off 0 bases at V and 6 bases at J, with 11 bases between the two ends. CDR1 and CDR2 (germline): DFQATT, SNEGSKA (reference sequence). The CDR3 extends over 13 amino acids. CDR3 region: CSARDPTPKTQYF. CDR3 DNA sequence: TGCAGTGCTAGAGATCCGACACCTAAGACCCAGTACTTC.

This clonotype was detected only a few times. This chain uses TRBV12-3 or TRBV12-4 with TRBJ2-7; 10 bases agree with TRBD1. The J segment lost 4 bases and the V segment lost 4 bases, leaving 7 bases of the junction unmatched. The CDR3 covers 15 residues. As DNA, the CDR3 is TGTGCCAGCAGTTCCCCGGGACAGGGGCTTTACGAGCAGTACTTC. This sequence encodes CASSSPGQGLYEQYF.

This clonotype was recorded at least ten times. The chain employs TRBV3-1 and TRBJ1-5; D not certain. The CDR3 has 13 amino acids. With 0 bases removed from V and 2 bases from J, the gap between germline ends came to 2 bases. Germline V CDR1 and CDR2: LGHDT, YNNKEL (reference sequence). The CDR3 DNA reads TGTGCCAGCAGCCAAGAGGGCAATCAGCCCCAGCATTTT. Translated, it gives CASSQEGNQPQHF.

The V gene is TRBV6-5, the J gene TRBJ1-3, with a tentative D call TRBD1 (6 bases). The germline CDR1 and CDR2 sequences are MNHEY and SVGAGI. V shed 0 bases and J shed 4 bases, with 7 bases lying between them. This CDR3 spans 14 amino acids. In nucleotides, the CDR3 is TGTGCCAGCAGTTACTCGAGGGGGGGAAACACCATATATTTT. The encoded protein is CASSYSRGGNTIYF.

This chain joins TRBV4-2 and TRBJ2-1; D unresolved. This CDR3 has 14 residues. V lost 4 bases to trimming and J lost 3 bases, with 10 bases between them. The germline V gene has CDR1 LGHNA and CDR2 YNFKEQ. The CDR3 is CASSPGHLYNEQFF. The CDR3 bases are TGTGCCAGCAGCCCCGGCCACCTCTACAATGAGCAGTTCTTC.

At least ten counts were recorded for this clonotype. The CDR3 is CSVHQGATDTQYF. CDR3 nucleotide sequence: TGCAGCGTTCACCAGGGGGCCACAGATACGCAGTATTTT. The chain links TRBV29-1 to TRBJ2-3; 8 positions agree with TRBD1. V was pared by 5 bases and J by 2 bases, with 3 bases of the junction left unmatched. This CDR3 region has 13 residues. In germline, CDR1 is SQVTM, CDR2 ANQGSEA.

This clonotype was counted between two and nine times. V usage is TRBV12-3 or TRBV12-4 and J usage is TRBJ1-5, with D possibly being TRBD1 (6 bases). The V end was cut by 2 bases, the J end by 7 bases, with 18 bases between. This CDR3 spans 16 amino acids. CDR3: CASSLYGTLFQQPQHF. The CDR3 DNA reads as TGTGCCAGCAGTTTATACGGGACACTTTTCCAGCAGCCCCAGCATTTT.

A few counts support this clonotype. The chain employs TRBV7-3 and TRBJ2-7; 9 bases match TRBD2. Germline values: CDR1 SGHTA, CDR2 FQGTGA. V shed 0 bases, J shed 6 bases, and the junction held 3 bases outside the gene matches. The CDR3 spans 14 residues. The CDR3 DNA reads TGTGCCAGCAGCTTAACGGGGACTAGCCCCGAGCAGTACTTC. Translated: CASSLTGTSPEQYF.

The genes are TRBV7-2 and TRBJ2-5; D possibly matches TRBD1 or TRBD2 (5 bases each). CDR3 size: 15 residues. V dropped 0 bases and J dropped 2 bases, with 10 bases sitting between them. Germline CDR1 and CDR2: SGHTA and FQGNSA. The CDR3 loop is CASSLALWGQETQYF. The CDR3 nucleotides read TGTGCCAGCAGCTTAGCCCTGTGGGGGCAAGAGACCCAGTACTTC. Based on the CDR3 plus reference TRBV7-2 and TRBJ2-5, the full variable domain is GAGVSQSPSNKVTEKGKDVELRCDPISGHTALYWYRQSLGQGLEFLIYFQGNSAPDKSGLPSDRFSAERTGGSVSTLTIQRTQQEDSAVYLCASSLALWGQETQYFGPGTRLLVL.

At least ten counts were recorded for this clonotype. The chain links TRBV12-3 or TRBV12-4 to TRBJ2-1; a weak D match, TRBD2 (5 bases). This CDR3 has 11 residues. V was pared by 7 bases and J by 8 bases, with 9 bases between. The CDR3: CASILAYEQFF. CDR3 nucleotides: TGTGCCAGCATCCTAGCCTATGAGCAGTTCTTC.

The chain combines TRBV10-3 with TRBJ2-4, with D possibly being TRBD2 (7 bases). The CDR3 is made up of 13 amino acids. Germline loops: CDR1 ENHRY, CDR2 SYGVKD. V was shortened by 7 bases and J by 6 bases, with 13 bases between the two germline ends. CDR3 sequence (DNA): TGTGCCATCACCGAGGGGGGGGGAAACATTCAGTACTTC. Its translation: CAITEGGGNIQYF.

The chain combines TRBV7-8 with TRBJ2-3, with 9 positions matching TRBD2. This CDR3 contains 16 residues. Germline trimming cut 3 bases from V and 5 bases from J; bases unmatched to any gene: 9. Looked up from germline, CDR1 is SGHVS and CDR2 is FQNEAQ. The CDR3 nucleotides read TGTGCCAGCAGCTTGATGGGAGCGGGAGGCTTAGATACGCAGTATTTT. Amino acids: CASSLMGAGGLDTQYF.

This clonotype was observed a handful of times. The chain links TRBV7-9 to TRBJ2-3; D is possibly TRBD2 (6 bases). The CDR3 consists of 16 residues. The V end was cut by 3 bases, the J end by 5 bases, with 18 bases between. Looked up from germline, CDR1 is SEHNR and CDR2 is FQNEAQ (reference sequence). The CDR3 is CASSFPRLTGEDTQYF. The CDR3 bases are TGTGCCAGCAGCTTCCCCAGACTAACGGGGGAAGATACGCAGTATTTT.